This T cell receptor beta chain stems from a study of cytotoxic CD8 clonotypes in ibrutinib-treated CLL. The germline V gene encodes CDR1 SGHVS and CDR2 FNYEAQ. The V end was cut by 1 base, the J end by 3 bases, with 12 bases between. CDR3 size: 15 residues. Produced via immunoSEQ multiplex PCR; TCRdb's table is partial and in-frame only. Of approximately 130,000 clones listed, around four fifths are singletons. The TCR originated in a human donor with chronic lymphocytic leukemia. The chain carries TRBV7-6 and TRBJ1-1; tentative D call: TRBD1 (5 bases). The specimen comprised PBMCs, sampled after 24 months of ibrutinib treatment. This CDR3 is CASSLGQGPDTEAFF. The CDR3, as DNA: TGTGCCAGCAGCTTAGGGCAGGGTCCGGACACTGAAGCTTTCTTT.